Below, 10 T cell receptor beta chains from the same sample are listed, as sequenced in a study of blood T cells in healthy people across ages (dated by TCRdb to the mid-2010s). Library preparation was by 5' RACE. The instrument given in TCRdb is Illumina HiSeq 2500. A second PCR of roughly 6 to 11 cycles was performed with a sample-barcoded 5' primer and a J-beta primer mix. TCRdb itself trimmed the public reads at Q25 with fastp, ran MiXCR and retained productive beta chains. Each CDR3 protein appears once, grouped with its most common genes and DNA. The sample table records 900,000 to 950,000 distinct CDR3 sequences; approximately 32% of these occur just once. The top ten hold about 10% of the sample. This sample was also put to use in a study of T cells of mothers and their children.

Material for sequencing was blood. Receptor source: a woman aged 40 to 50 in good health.

In this sample, this clonotype turned up many times. V usage is TRBV4-1 and J usage is TRBJ2-7, with 12 bases lining up with TRBD1. After removal of 1 base from V and 4 bases from J, the junction contained 5 bases not matched to a gene. In germline, CDR1 is MGHRA, CDR2 YSYEKL. CDR3 length equals 16 residues. DNA of the CDR3: TGCGCCAGCAGCCAAGCCTCGGGACAGGGGGCTTACGAGCAGTACTTC. Residues: CASSQASGQGAYEQYF.

This clonotype was counted at least ten times. The chain recombines TRBV4-3 with TRBJ2-3; D may match TRBD1 or TRBD2 (5 bases each). V was shortened by 0 bases and J by 11 bases, with 12 bases between the two germline ends. From germline, CDR1 is LGHNA and CDR2 YSLEER. This CDR3 comprises 13 residues. This CDR3 reads CASSQDTGARQYF. Here the CDR3 DNA reads TGCGCCAGCAGCCAAGATACCGGGGCCCGGCAGTATTTT.

There are a few counts of this clonotype. This may stem from a read error, because a much larger clone lies one nucleotide away. This chain uses TRBV28 with TRBJ2-7, with 7 bases lining up with TRBD1. CDR1 is MDHEN and CDR2 is SYDVKM in the germline V gene. Trimming took 6 bases from V and 6 from J; bases not matched to a gene: 11. The CDR3 length is 14 residues. CDR3: CASRLGGRSSEQYF. CDR3 DNA: TGTGCCAGCAGGTTAGGGGGCAGGTCCAGCGAGCAGTACTTC. The full variable domain, its missing parts supplied by reference TRBV28 and TRBJ2-7, is DVKVTQSSRYLVKRTGEKVFLECVQDMDHENMFWYRQDPGLGLRLIYFSYDVKMKEKGDIPEGYSVSREKKERFSLILESASTNQTSMYLCASRLGGRSSEQYFGPGTRLTVT.

J is TRBJ2-5 and V is TRBV5-6; TRBD1 aligns across 12 bases. The J call may be wrong; the DNA end is better matched by TRBJ2-7. This CDR3 has 17 residues. Looked up from germline, CDR1 is SGHDT and CDR2 is YYEEEE. The CDR3 is CASSLPMGQGARYEQYF. The CDR3 DNA sequence: TGTGCCAGCAGCTTGCCGATGGGACAGGGGGCGCGATACGAGCAGTACTTC.

The sample holds many counts of this clonotype. The rearrangement joins TRBV4-1 to TRBJ2-5; 9 positions match TRBD2. The CDR3 runs 17 residues. Trimming cost V 0 bases and J 2 bases; bases outside gene matches: 7. Germline V gives CDR1 MGHRA, CDR2 YSYEKL. CDR3 nucleotide sequence: TGCGCCAGCAGCCAAGAAATGGAGCGGGGGGCACAAGAGACCCAGTACTTC. It codes for CASSQEMERGAQETQYF.

V usage is TRBV5-6 and J usage is TRBJ2-2, with D perhaps given as TRBD1 or TRBD2 (5 bases each). Germline values: CDR1 SGHDT, CDR2 YYEEEE. The CDR3 is 14 amino acids. Trimming pared 0 bases from V and 7 bases from J, leaving 10 bases between. CDR3 in amino acids: CASSLEGGHGELFF. CDR3 DNA: TGTGCCAGCAGCTTGGAAGGAGGACACGGGGAGCTGTTTTTT.

This rearrangement joins TRBV7-6 to TRBJ2-4; D might be TRBD1 (6 bases). The CDR3 sequence is 17 residues long. V shed 5 bases and J shed 3 bases, with 20 bases lying between them. The V gene's germline CDR1 is SGHVS and CDR2 FNYEAQ. The CDR3, as DNA: TGTGCCAGCAGCGTACCTACAGGGCAAATTGGCAAAAACATTCAGTACTTC. It specifies CASSVPTGQIGKNIQYF.

This clonotype occurred many times. CDR3 in amino acids: CATSSARQGLTRESGTQYF. Here the CDR3 DNA reads TGTGCCACCAGCAGCGCAAGGCAGGGGCTTACGAGGGAATCCGGTACGCAGTATTTT. This chain uses TRBV15 with TRBJ2-3; TRBD1 is a possible D gene (6 bases). V was cut by 3 bases and J by 8 bases, with 30 bases left in between. The CDR3 is 19 amino acids. Germline V CDR1 and CDR2: LNHNV, YYDKDF (reference sequence).

This clonotype has a handful of counts. The chain has TRBV5-4 and TRBJ2-5; 10 nucleotides match TRBD2. Germline-derived CDR1 and CDR2 are SGHNT and YYREEE (reference sequence). There are 17 residues in the CDR3. J gave up 2 bases and V 4 bases, and 11 bases lay outside the gene matches. CDR3 loop: CASSPSLLAGVQETQYF. The CDR3 DNA reads as TGTGCCAGCAGCCCATCACTCCTAGCGGGGGTACAAGAGACCCAGTACTTC.

J is TRBJ2-4 and V is TRBV7-9; no definite D call. Germline V CDR1 and CDR2: SEHNR, FQNEAQ (reference sequence). This CDR3 contains 17 residues. V lost 3 bases, J lost 1 base, and 16 bases lay in between. The CDR3 protein is CASSFWTEDIAKNIQYF. DNA of the CDR3: TGTGCCAGCAGCTTCTGGACCGAAGATATCGCCAAAAACATTCAGTACTTC.